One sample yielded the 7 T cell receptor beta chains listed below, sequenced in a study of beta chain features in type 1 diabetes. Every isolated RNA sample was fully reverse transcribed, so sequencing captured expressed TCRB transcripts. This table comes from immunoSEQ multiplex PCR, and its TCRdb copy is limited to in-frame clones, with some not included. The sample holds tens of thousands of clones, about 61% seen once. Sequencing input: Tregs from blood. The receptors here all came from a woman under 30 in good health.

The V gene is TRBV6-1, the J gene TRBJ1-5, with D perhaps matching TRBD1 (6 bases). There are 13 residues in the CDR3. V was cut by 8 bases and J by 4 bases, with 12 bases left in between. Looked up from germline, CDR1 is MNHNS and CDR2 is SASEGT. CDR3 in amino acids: CASSPDRNQPQHF. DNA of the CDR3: TGTGCCAGCTCGCCGGACAGAAATCAGCCCCAGCATTTT.

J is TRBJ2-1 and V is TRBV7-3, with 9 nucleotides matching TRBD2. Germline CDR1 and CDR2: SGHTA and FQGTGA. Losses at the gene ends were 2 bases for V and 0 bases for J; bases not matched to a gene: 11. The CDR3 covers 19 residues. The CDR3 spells CASSLLPVSGGSSYNEQFF. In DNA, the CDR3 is TGTGCCAGCAGCTTACTCCCCGTGAGCGGGGGGAGCTCCTACAATGAGCAGTTCTTC.

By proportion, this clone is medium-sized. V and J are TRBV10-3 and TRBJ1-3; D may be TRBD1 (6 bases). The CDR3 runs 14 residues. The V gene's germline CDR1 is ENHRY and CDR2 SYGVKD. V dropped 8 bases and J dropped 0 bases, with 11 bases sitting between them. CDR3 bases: TGTGCCATCGGGACACCCCTCTCTGGAAACACCATATATTTT. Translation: CAIGTPLSGNTIYF.

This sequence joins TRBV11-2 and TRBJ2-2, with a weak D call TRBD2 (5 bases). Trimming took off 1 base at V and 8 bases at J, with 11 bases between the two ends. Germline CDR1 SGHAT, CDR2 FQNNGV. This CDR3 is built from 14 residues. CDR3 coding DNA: TGTGCCAGCAGCTTAGGCGGGTGGGCTGGGGAGCTGTTTTTT. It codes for CASSLGGWAGELFF.

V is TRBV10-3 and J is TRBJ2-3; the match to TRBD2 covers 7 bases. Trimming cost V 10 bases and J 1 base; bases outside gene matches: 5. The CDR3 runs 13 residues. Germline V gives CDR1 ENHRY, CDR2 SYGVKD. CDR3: CATGRAGTDTQYF. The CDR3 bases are TGTGCCACAGGGAGGGCGGGCACAGATACGCAGTATTTT.

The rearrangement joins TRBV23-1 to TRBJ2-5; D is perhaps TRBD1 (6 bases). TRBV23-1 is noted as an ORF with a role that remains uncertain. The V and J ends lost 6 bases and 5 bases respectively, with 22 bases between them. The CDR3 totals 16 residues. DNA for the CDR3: TGCGCCAGCAGACCAGCCGTACAGGGTATGAGGGAGACCCAGTACTTC. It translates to CASRPAVQGMRETQYF.

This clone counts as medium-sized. This CDR3 reads CASSYLTLNTEAFF. For the CDR3, the DNA is TGTGCCAGCAGTTACTTAACTTTGAACACTGAAGCTTTCTTT. The chain recombines TRBV6-6 with TRBJ1-1; D unresolved. Germline CDR1 MNHNY, CDR2 SVGAGI (reference sequence). This CDR3 is built from 14 residues. V was shortened by 1 base and J by 0 bases, with 6 bases between the two germline ends.